This paragraph covers one T cell receptor beta chain sequence. Its antigen is currently unknown. A universal primer site and UMIs were added as TCR cDNA was made by 5'RACE template switching. TCRdb used MiXCR to reprocess the 5' RACE reads, holding one entry per CDR3 protein. The sample holds about 260,000 distinct CDR3 sequences, 5.2% seen once. This sample was included in a study of T cells after yellow fever vaccination. J gave up 8 bases and V 5 bases, and 3 bases lay outside the gene matches. The CDR3 sequence is 13 residues long. CDR1 is LNHDA and CDR2 is SQIVND in the germline V gene (reference sequence). Study findings and constraints: Most primary-vaccination clones recurred post-booster (approximately 96% CD4, more than 85% CD8). Overlap between CD4 and CD8 compartments was detected for a small share of clonotypes.

The V and J genes are TRBV19 and TRBJ1-6, with 7 bases identical to TRBD1. The source of this sequence is a man aged 18 to 29 who received the YFV17D yellow fever vaccine. The material sequenced was CD4+ T cells sorted from PBMCs, taken on the day of the yellow fever booster vaccination. CDR3 protein: CASSGRGDSPLHF. Written as DNA, the CDR3 is TGTGCCAGTAGTGGCAGGGGGGATTCACCCCTCCACTTT.